A single sample is the source of the 20 T cell receptor beta chains below, sequenced in a study of beta chain features in type 1 diabetes. Their target antigens are unknown. Study-level results: Among patients with Type 1 diabetes, TCRB CDR3s were moderately but significantly shorter in every one of the four CD4+ subsets.

Expressed TCRB transcripts were sequenced because the isolated RNA had all been reverse transcribed beforehand. The repertoire was sequenced with immunoSEQ multiplex PCR; TCRdb's copy has only in-frame clones and lacks some. The top ten hold 0.55% to 0.75% of the sample, which has 400,000 or so clones, 8.5% to 10% seen once. Sequencing was carried out using central memory CD4+ T cells from blood. The receptors originated from a man aged 30 to 39 with type 1 diabetes.

The rearrangement uses TRBV6-5 and TRBJ1-4, with D maybe TRBD1 (5 bases). The CDR3 consists of 13 residues. Trimming pared 6 bases from V and 14 bases from J, leaving 19 bases between. The germline V gene has CDR1 MNHEY and CDR2 SVGAGI. The CDR3, as DNA: TGTGCCAGCAGCGAAAGGGAGGGGCATCGGCTGTTTTTT. Protein sequence: CASSEREGHRLFF.

Turning to this clone: One base away lies a much larger clone, so this may be a sequencing read error. J is TRBJ1-4 and V is TRBV6-6; no definite D call. The germline CDR1 and CDR2 sequences are MNHNY and SVGAGI (reference sequence). This CDR3 contains 11 residues. Trimming stripped 6 bases from V and 5 bases from J, with 4 bases between. This CDR3 reads CASSLNEKLFF. The CDR3 region has the DNA TGTGCCAGCAGCCTAAATGAAAAACTGTTTTTT.

V and J are TRBV5-1 and TRBJ1-6; no definite D call. CDR3 length equals 16 residues. The germline gives CDR1 SGHRS, CDR2 YFSETQ. Trimming left V 3 bases short and J 10 bases short, with 20 bases between. The CDR3 sequence: CASSSYVRGSESPLHF. The CDR3 nucleotides read TGCGCCAGCAGCTCGTATGTGAGAGGGTCAGAATCACCCCTCCACTTT.

This clone came up a few times. The genes are TRBV6-1 and TRBJ1-5; D is perhaps TRBD1 (5 bases). Trimming cost V 6 bases and J 4 bases, with 10 bases left between them. The germline CDR1 and CDR2 sequences are MNHNS and SASEGT. This CDR3 spans 13 amino acids. This chain's CDR3 is CASSDQGNQPQHF. In DNA form, the CDR3 reads TGTGCCAGCAGCGACCAGGGAAATCAGCCCCAGCATTTT.

Ten or more counts support this clone. The chain joins TRBV9 to TRBJ2-7; D perhaps matches TRBD1 (7 bases). CDR3 length: 15 residues. V was cut by 5 bases and J by 2 bases, with 17 bases left in between. Germline V gene data show CDR1 as SGDLS and CDR2 as YYNGEE. CDR3 nucleotide sequence: TGTGCCAGCAGTCTCGGAGGGGACAGTGCCTACGAGCAGTACTTC. It yields the protein CASSLGGDSAYEQYF. The full variable domain, completed using reference TRBV9 and TRBJ2-7, is DSGVTQTPKHLITATGQRVTLRCSPRSGDLSVYWYQQSLDQGLQFLIQYYNGEERAKGNILERFSAQQFPDLHSELNLSSLELGDSALYFCASSLGGDSAYEQYFGPGTRLTVT.

The rearrangement uses TRBV9 and TRBJ2-7; no firm D call. The V gene lost 0 bases and the J gene lost 3 bases, with 7 bases spanning the gap. This CDR3 region has 13 residues. Germline V gives CDR1 SGDLS, CDR2 YYNGEE. The CDR3 sequence: CASSVGANYEQYF. The CDR3 nucleotides read TGTGCCAGCAGCGTAGGCGCCAACTACGAGCAGTACTTC.

Concerning this clone: This specimen includes other DNA sequences encoding the same CDR3. This sequence joins TRBV6-5 and TRBJ1-5; no definite D call. This CDR3 spans 14 amino acids. Germline V gene lookup returns CDR1 MNHEY and CDR2 SVGAGI. Trimming removed 0 bases at V and 0 bases at J, with 3 bases between. The CDR3 protein is CASSYSYSNQPQHF. CDR3 bases: TGTGCCAGCAGTTACTCATATAGCAATCAGCCCCAGCATTTT.

In its sample, this clone was seen a few times. The genes are TRBV29-1 and TRBJ2-5; no firm D call. Trimming pared 5 bases from V and 1 base from J, leaving 11 bases between. This CDR3 has 13 residues. Germline loops: CDR1 SQVTM, CDR2 ANQGSEA. CDR3 sequence (DNA): TGCAGCGTTAACAGCGACACCCAAGAGACCCAGTACTTC. Translation gives CSVNSDTQETQYF.

This sequence joins TRBV6-6 and TRBJ2-7; D may be TRBD1 (6 bases). V was shortened by 8 bases and J by 0 bases, with 14 bases between the two germline ends. The CDR3 sequence is 14 residues long. CDR1 and CDR2 (germline): MNHNY, SVGAGI (reference sequence). CDR3 in DNA: TGTGCCAGCCGTTGGGGGCTTAGCTCCTACGAGCAGTACTTC. Protein product: CASRWGLSSYEQYF.

This chain connects TRBV4-2 to TRBJ2-7; D gene unclear. The V end lost 1 base, the J end lost 4 bases, and 5 bases lay between the germline ends. Germline V gives CDR1 LGHNA, CDR2 YNFKEQ. The CDR3 runs 12 residues. The CDR3 is CASSQGRYEQYF. DNA for the CDR3: TGTGCCAGCAGCCAAGGAAGATACGAGCAGTACTTC.

The V call is TRBV7-2, the J call TRBJ2-5; perhaps TRBD2 as D (6 bases). There are 18 residues in the CDR3. Trimming stripped 5 bases from V and 5 bases from J, with 27 bases between. Germline V gives CDR1 SGHTA, CDR2 FQGNSA. The CDR3 sequence is CASSIVTAWDSLLETQYF. Written as DNA, the CDR3 is TGTGCCAGCAGCATCGTCACCGCCTGGGACTCCCTCCTGGAGACCCAGTACTTC.

In this sample, this clone turned up a few times. This rearrangement joins TRBV2 to TRBJ1-4; a weak D match, TRBD1 (5 bases). The germline V gene encodes CDR1 SNHLY and CDR2 FYNNEI. The CDR3 loop spans 14 amino acids. V was trimmed by 4 bases and J by 8 bases, leaving 14 bases between them. CDR3 nucleotides: TGTGCCAGCAGTGTGCAGGGAGGTCAAGAAAAACTGTTTTTT. Protein: CASSVQGGQEKLFF.

This clone has more than one count but fewer than ten. The chain is built from TRBV27 and TRBJ1-2; D might be TRBD1 (5 bases). V was shortened by 8 bases and J by 3 bases, with 25 bases between the two germline ends. This CDR3 has 17 residues. Germline V CDR1 and CDR2: MNHEY, SMNVEV (reference sequence). CDR3 nucleotides: TGTGCCAGCTCCCCATGGGGACGGGCGTCGGTGTACTATGGCTACACCTTC. Its protein product is CASSPWGRASVYYGYTF.

In its sample, this clone was seen a few times. The genes are TRBV11-1 and TRBJ2-7; the match to TRBD1 covers 8 bases. The CDR3 extends over 14 amino acids. Germline V gene lookup returns CDR1 SGHAT and CDR2 FQDESV (reference sequence). The J segment lost 1 base and the V segment lost 4 bases, leaving 3 bases of the junction unmatched. The CDR3 protein is CASSSWDRSYEQYF. The DNA of the CDR3 is TGTGCCAGCAGCTCATGGGACAGGTCCTACGAGCAGTACTTC.

There are many counts of this clone. The CDR3 loop is CASSYGAGTGYTF. The CDR3 region has the DNA TGTGCCAGCAGTTACGGGGCAGGGACAGGCTACACCTTC. The V and J genes are TRBV6-5 and TRBJ1-2; D might be TRBD1 (6 bases). This CDR3 comprises 13 residues. CDR1 is MNHEY, CDR2 SVGAGI, per germline. Trimming shortened V by 2 bases and J by 8 bases, and 12 bases separated the two germline ends.

J is TRBJ2-5 and V is TRBV5-4; 15 bases fit TRBD2. The germline V gene has CDR1 SGHNT and CDR2 YYREEE (reference sequence). The CDR3 runs to 16 residues. V shed 4 bases and J 11 bases; nucleotides not matched to a gene: 12. For the CDR3, the DNA is TGTGCCAGCAGCCTCGGACTAGCGGGAGGGCCGGGGGAGCAGTACTTC. Its translation is CASSLGLAGGPGEQYF. Using reference TRBV5-4 and TRBJ2-5 for the parts outside the CDR3, the full variable domain is ETGVTQSPTHLIKTRGQQVTLRCSSQSGHNTVSWYQQALGQGPQFIFQYYREEENGRGNFPPRFSGLQFPNYSSELNVNALELDDSALYLCASSLGLAGGPGEQYFGPGTRLLVL.

This chain joins TRBV7-9 and TRBJ2-5; the match to TRBD1 covers 10 bases. The end of the DNA aligns better with TRBJ2-7, so the J call may be wrong. This CDR3 has 14 amino acids. Germline V gives CDR1 SEHNR, CDR2 FQNEAQ (reference sequence). CDR3 in DNA: TGTGCCAGCAGCCCACGGGACAGGGGCTACGAGCAGTACTTC. Protein sequence: CASSPRDRGYEQYF.

The chain joins TRBV28 to TRBJ2-5, with 8 bases lining up with TRBD1. Trimming took 3 bases from V and 3 from J; bases not matched to a gene: 3. Germline V gene data show CDR1 as MDHEN and CDR2 as SYDVKM. CDR3 length: 14 amino acids. CDR3 DNA sequence: TGTGCCAGCAGTTTGAACAGGGGGGAAGAGACCCAGTACTTC. It specifies CASSLNRGEETQYF.

This chain links TRBV9 with TRBJ2-7; the D gene is possibly TRBD2 (6 bases). Trimming removed 0 bases at V and 5 bases at J, with 12 bases between. This CDR3 has 14 residues. Germline V gene lookup returns CDR1 SGDLS and CDR2 YYNGEE. CDR3 sequence (DNA): TGTGCCAGCAGCGTAGAGCCTAGCGTCCACGAGCAGTACTTC. Translated: CASSVEPSVHEQYF. The whole variable domain, remainder taken from reference TRBV9 and TRBJ2-7, is DSGVTQTPKHLITATGQRVTLRCSPRSGDLSVYWYQQSLDQGLQFLIQYYNGEERAKGNILERFSAQQFPDLHSELNLSSLELGDSALYFCASSVEPSVHEQYFGPGTRLTVT.

This clone was seen a few times. The chain recombines TRBV28 with TRBJ1-4; 8 nucleotides match TRBD1. This CDR3 comprises 15 residues. Germline V CDR1 and CDR2: MDHEN, SYDVKM. J gave up 6 bases and V 9 bases, and 12 bases lay outside the gene matches. The CDR3 protein is CASPTPTGEDEKLFF. Written as DNA, the CDR3 is TGTGCCAGTCCCACACCGACAGGGGAAGATGAAAAACTGTTTTTT.